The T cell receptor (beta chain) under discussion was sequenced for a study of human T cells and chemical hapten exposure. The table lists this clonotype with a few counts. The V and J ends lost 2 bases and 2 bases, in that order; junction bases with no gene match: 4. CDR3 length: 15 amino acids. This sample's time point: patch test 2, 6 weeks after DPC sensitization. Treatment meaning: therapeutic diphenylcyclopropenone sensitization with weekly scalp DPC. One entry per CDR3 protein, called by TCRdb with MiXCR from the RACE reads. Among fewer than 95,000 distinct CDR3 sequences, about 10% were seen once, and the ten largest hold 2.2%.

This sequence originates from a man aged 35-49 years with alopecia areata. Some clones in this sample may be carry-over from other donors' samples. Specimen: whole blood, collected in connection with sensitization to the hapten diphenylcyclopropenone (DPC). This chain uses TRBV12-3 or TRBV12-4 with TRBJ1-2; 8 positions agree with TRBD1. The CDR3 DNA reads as TGTGCCAGCAGTTTACCACAGGGGGGAAACTATGGCTACACCTTC. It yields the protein CASSLPQGGNYGYTF.